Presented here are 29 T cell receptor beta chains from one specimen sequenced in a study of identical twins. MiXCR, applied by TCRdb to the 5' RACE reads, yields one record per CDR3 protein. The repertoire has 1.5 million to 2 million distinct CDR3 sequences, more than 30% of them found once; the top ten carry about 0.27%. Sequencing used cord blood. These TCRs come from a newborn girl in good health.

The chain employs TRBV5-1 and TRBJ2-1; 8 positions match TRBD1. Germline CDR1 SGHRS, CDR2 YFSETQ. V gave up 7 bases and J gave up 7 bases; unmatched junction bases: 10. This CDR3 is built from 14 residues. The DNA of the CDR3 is TGCGCCAGCGGCCCGGGACAGGCCTTTAATGAGCAGTTCTTC. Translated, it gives CASGPGQAFNEQFF.

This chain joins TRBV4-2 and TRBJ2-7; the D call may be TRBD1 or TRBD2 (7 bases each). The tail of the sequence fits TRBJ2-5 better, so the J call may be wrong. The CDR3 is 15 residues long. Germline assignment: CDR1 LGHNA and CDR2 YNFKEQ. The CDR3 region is CASSHSDREGETQYF. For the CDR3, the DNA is TGTGCCAGCAGCCACTCCGACAGGGAGGGGGAGACCCAGTACTTC.

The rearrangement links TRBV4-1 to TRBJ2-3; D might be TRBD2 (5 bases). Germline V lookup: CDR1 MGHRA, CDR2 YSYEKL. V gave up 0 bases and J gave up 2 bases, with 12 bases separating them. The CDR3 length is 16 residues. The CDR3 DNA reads TGCGCCAGCAGCCAAGACGGAGGTCCCTTCACAGATACGCAGTATTTT. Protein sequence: CASSQDGGPFTDTQYF.

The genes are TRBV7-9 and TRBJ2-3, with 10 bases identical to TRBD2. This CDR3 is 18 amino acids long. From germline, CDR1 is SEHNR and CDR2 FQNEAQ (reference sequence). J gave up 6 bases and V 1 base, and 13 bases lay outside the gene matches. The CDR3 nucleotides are TGTGCCAGCAGCTTAGTCCCCACGACTAGCGGGCGTAGGGATACGCAGTATTTT. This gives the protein CASSLVPTTSGRRDTQYF.

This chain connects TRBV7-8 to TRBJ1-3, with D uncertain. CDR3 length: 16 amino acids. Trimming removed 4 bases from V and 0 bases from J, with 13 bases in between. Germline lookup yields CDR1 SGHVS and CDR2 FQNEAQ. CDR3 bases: TGTGCCAGCAGCTCCCTCTTGGGCCCCTCTGGAAACACCATATATTTT. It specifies CASSSLLGPSGNTIYF.

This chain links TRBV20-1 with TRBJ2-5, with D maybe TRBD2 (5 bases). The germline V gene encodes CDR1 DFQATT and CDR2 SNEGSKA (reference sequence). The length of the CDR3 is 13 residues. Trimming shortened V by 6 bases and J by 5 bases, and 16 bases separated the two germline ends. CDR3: CSAMGLGGETQYF. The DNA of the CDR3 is TGCAGTGCGATGGGGTTAGGCGGGGAGACCCAGTACTTC.

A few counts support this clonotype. CDR3 sequence: CASSLFVAGEQYF. CDR3 sequence (DNA): TGTGCCAGCAGCTTGTTCGTGGCGGGTGAGCAGTACTTC. This chain connects TRBV5-6 to TRBJ2-7; perhaps TRBD2 as D (5 bases). Germline values: CDR1 SGHDT, CDR2 YYEEEE. Trimming shortened V by 1 base and J by 7 bases, and 12 bases separated the two germline ends. This CDR3 is built from 13 residues.

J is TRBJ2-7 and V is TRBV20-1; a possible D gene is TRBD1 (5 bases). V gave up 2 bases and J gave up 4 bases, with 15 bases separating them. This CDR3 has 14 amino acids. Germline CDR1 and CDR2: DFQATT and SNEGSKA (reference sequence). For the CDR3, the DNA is TGCAGTGCTAGAATCAGGGTCCCCAATTACGAGCAGTACTTC. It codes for CSARIRVPNYEQYF.

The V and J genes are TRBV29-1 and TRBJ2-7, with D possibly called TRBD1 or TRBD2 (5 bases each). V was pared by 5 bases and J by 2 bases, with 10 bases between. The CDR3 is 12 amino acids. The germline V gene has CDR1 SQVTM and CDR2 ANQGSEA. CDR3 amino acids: CSVLRDPYEQYF. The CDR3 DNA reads TGCAGCGTTCTCAGGGACCCCTACGAGCAGTACTTC.

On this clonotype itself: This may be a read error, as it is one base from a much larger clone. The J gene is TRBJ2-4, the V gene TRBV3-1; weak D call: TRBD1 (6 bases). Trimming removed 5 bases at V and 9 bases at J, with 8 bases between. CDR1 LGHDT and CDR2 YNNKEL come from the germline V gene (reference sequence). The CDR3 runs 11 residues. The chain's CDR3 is CASSGTSIQYF. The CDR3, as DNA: TGTGCCAGCAGCGGGACAAGCATTCAGTACTTC.

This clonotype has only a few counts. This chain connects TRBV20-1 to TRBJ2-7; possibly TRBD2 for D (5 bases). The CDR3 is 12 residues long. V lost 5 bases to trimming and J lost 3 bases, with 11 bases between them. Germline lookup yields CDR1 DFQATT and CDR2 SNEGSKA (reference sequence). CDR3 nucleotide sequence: TGCAGTGCTTATTCTAGCAGCTACGAGCAGTACTTC. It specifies CSAYSSSYEQYF.

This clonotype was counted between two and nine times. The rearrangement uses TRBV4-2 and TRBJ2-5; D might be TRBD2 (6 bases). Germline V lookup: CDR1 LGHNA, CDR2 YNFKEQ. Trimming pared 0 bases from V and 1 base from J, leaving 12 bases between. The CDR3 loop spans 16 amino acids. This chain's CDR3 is CASSQDLVAAQETQYF. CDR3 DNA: TGTGCCAGCAGCCAAGATCTTGTAGCGGCCCAAGAGACCCAGTACTTC.

The CDR3 sequence: CASALAGAHTGELFF. In DNA form, the CDR3 reads TGTGCCAGCGCACTAGCGGGAGCGCACACCGGGGAGCTGTTTTTT. The chain joins TRBV28 to TRBJ2-2; 11 bases fit TRBD2. The ends lost 8 bases at V and 3 bases at J; junction bases unmatched: 5. The germline V gene has CDR1 MDHEN and CDR2 SYDVKM. The CDR3 is made up of 15 amino acids.

CDR3 residues: CASSQDRTARGDTQYF. For the CDR3, the DNA is TGCGCCAGCAGCCAAGATAGGACGGCTAGGGGGGATACGCAGTATTTT. J is TRBJ2-3 and V is TRBV4-1; possible D gene TRBD1, 6 bases. CDR3 length: 16 residues. Germline V gives CDR1 MGHRA, CDR2 YSYEKL. V was clipped by 0 bases and J by 6 bases, with 16 bases between them.

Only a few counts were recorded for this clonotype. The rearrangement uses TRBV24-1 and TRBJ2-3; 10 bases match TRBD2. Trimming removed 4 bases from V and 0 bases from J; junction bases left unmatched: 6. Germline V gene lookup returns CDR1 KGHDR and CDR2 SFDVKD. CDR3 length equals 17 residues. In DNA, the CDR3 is TGTGCCACCAGTGACCGGACTAGCGGAGACAGCACAGATACGCAGTATTTT. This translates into CATSDRTSGDSTDTQYF.

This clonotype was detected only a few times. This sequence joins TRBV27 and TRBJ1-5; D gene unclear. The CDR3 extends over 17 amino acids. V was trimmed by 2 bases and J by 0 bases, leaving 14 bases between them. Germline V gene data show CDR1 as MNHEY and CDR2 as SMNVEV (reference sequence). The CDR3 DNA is TGTGCCAGCAGTTTAGAGATAGGAGGGTCTAGCAATCAGCCCCAGCATTTT. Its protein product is CASSLEIGGSSNQPQHF.

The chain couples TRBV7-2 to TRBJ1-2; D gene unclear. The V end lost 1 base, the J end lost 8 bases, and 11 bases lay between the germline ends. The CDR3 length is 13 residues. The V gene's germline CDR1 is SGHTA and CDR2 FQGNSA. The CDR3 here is CASSLESLGGYTF. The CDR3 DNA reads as TGTGCCAGCAGCTTAGAATCATTGGGAGGCTACACCTTC. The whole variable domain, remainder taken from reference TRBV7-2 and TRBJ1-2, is GAGVSQSPSNKVTEKGKDVELRCDPISGHTALYWYRQSLGQGLEFLIYFQGNSAPDKSGLPSDRFSAERTGGSVSTLTIQRTQQEDSAVYLCASSLESLGGYTFGSGTRLTVV.

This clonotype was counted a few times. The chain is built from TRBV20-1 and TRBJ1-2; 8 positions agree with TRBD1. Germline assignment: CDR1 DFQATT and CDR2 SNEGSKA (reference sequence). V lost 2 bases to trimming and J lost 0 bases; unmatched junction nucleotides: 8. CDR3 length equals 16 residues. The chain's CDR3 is CSARTLRQGTNYGYTF. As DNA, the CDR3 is TGCAGTGCTAGAACCCTCCGACAGGGGACTAACTATGGCTACACCTTC.

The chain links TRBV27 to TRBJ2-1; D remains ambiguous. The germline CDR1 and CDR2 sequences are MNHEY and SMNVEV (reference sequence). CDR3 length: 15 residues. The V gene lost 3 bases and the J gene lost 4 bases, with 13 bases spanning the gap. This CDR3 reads CASSFMSGNYNEQFF. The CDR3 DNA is TGTGCCAGCAGTTTTATGTCGGGTAATTACAATGAGCAGTTCTTC.

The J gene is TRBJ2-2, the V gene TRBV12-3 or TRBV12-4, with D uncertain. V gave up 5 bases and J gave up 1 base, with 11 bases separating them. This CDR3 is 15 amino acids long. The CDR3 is CASSLGAWNTGELFF. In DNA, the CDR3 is TGTGCCAGCAGTCTCGGAGCTTGGAACACCGGGGAGCTGTTTTTT.

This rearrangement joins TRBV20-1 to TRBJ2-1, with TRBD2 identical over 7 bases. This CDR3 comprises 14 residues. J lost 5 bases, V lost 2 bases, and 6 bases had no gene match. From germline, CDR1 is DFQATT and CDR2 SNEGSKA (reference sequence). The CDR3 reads CSARSGGDDNEQFF. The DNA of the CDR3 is TGCAGTGCTAGATCTGGGGGGGACGACAATGAGCAGTTCTTC.

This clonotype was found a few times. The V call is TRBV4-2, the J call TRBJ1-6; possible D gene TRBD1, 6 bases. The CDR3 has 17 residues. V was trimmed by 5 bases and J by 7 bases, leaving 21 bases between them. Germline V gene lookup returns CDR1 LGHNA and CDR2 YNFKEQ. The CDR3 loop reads CASSSPLSGGVNSPLHF. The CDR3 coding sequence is TGTGCCAGCAGCTCCCCCTTGTCTGGGGGCGTCAATTCACCCCTCCACTTT.

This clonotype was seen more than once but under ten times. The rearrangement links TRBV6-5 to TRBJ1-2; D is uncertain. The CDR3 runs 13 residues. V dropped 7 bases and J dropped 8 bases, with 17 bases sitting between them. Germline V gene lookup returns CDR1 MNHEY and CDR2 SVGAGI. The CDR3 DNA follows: TGTGCCAGCACGGCCAGGAGAAACGGCGGCTACACCTTC. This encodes CASTARRNGGYTF.

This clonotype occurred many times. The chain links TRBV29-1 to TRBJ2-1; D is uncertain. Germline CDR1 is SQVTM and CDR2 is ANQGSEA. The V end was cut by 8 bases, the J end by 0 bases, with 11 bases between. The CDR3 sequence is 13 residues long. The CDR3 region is CSSRRSSYNEQFF. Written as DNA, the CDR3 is TGCAGCTCCAGGAGAAGCTCCTACAATGAGCAGTTCTTC.

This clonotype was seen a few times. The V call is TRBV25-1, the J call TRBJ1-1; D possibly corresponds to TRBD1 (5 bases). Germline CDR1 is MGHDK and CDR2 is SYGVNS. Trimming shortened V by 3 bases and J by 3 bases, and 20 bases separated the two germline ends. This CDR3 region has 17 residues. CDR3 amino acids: CASSDSRRGRAYTEAFF. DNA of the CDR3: TGTGCCAGCAGTGACTCTAGGAGGGGCAGGGCCTACACTGAAGCTTTCTTT.

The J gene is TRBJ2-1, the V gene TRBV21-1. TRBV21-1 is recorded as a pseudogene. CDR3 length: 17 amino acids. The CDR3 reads CASSPKGRRSSYNEQFF. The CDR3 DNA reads TGTGCCAGCAGCCCCAAAGGACGACGGAGCTCCTACAATGAGCAGTTCTTC.

The CDR3 reads CASSQAAGLNEKLFF. In DNA form, the CDR3 reads TGCGCCAGCAGCCAAGCGGCAGGCCTTAATGAAAAACTGTTTTTT. J is TRBJ1-4 and V is TRBV4-1; D remains unclear. The germline V gene encodes CDR1 MGHRA and CDR2 YSYEKL. V dropped 1 base and J dropped 4 bases, with 10 bases sitting between them. The CDR3 has 15 residues.

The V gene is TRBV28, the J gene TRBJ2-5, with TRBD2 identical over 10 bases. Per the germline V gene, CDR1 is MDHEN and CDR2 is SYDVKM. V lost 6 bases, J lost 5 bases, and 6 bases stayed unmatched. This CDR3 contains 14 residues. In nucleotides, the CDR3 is TGTGCCAGCAGAGCGGGAGGGCCGCGGGAGACCCAGTACTTC. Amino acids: CASRAGGPRETQYF.

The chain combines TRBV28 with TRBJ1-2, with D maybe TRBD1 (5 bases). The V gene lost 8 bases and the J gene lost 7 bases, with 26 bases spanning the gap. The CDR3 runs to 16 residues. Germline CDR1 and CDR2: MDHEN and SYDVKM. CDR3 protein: CASSSPGAGNSGGYTF. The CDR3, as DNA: TGTGCCAGCTCCTCCCCCGGGGCAGGGAATTCAGGTGGCTACACCTTC.